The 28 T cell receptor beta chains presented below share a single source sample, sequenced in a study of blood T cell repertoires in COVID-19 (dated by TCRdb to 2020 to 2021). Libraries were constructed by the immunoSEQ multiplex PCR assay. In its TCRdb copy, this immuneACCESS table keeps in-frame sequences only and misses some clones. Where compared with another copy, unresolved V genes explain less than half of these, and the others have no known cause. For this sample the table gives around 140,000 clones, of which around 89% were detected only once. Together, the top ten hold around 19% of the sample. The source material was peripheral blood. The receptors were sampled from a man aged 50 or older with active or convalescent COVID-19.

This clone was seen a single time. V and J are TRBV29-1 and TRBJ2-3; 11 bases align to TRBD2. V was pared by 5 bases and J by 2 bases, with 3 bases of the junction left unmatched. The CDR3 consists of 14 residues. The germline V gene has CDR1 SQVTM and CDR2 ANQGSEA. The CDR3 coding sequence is TGCAGCGTTAGACTAGCGGGGTTCACAGATACGCAGTATTTT. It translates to CSVRLAGFTDTQYF.

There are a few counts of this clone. CDR3 DNA: TGTGCCAGCAGCTTATGGGGGGGGCCCAATCAGCCCCAGCATTTT. Protein: CASSLWGGPNQPQHF. The rearrangement joins TRBV7-8 to TRBJ1-5, with D possibly being TRBD1 (6 bases). The CDR3 covers 15 residues. The V end lost 2 bases, the J end lost 3 bases, and 11 bases lay between the germline ends. Looked up from germline, CDR1 is SGHVS and CDR2 is FQNEAQ.

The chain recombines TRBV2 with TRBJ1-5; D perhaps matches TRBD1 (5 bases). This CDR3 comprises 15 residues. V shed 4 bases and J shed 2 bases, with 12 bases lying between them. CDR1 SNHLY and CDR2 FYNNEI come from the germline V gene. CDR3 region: CASSGWGAGNQPQHF. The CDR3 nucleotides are TGTGCCAGCAGTGGGTGGGGCGCGGGCAATCAGCCCCAGCATTTT.

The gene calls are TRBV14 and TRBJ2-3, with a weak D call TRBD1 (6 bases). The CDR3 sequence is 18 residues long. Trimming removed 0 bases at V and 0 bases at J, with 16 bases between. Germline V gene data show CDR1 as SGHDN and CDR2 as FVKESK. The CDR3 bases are TGTGCCAGCAGCCAAGACCCAGGGGCACTCCCTAGCACAGATACGCAGTATTTT. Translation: CASSQDPGALPSTDTQYF.

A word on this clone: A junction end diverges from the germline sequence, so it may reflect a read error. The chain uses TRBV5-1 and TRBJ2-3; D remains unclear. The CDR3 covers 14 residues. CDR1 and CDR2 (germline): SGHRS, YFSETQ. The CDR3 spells CASSLGADTDTQYF. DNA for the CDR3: TGCGCCAGCAGTTTGGGTGCAGACACAGATACGCAGTATTTT.

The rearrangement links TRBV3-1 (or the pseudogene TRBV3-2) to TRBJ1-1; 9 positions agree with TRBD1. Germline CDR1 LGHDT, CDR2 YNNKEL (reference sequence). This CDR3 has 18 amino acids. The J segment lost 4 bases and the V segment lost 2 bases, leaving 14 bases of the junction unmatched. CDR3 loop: CASSQRRNRGLVSTEAFF. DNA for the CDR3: TGTGCCAGCAGCCAAAGAAGGAACAGGGGGCTGGTGAGCACTGAAGCTTTCTTT.

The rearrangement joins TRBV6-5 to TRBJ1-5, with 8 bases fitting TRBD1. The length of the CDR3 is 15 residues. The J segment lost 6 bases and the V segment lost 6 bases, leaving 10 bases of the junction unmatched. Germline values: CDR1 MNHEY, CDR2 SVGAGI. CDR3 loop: CASRVQGEGIQPQHF. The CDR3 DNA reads TGTGCCAGCAGGGTACAGGGGGAAGGGATTCAGCCCCAGCATTTT.

CDR3 nucleotides: TGTGCCAGTAGTAGGAAGGGAGTCAGGAACACCGGGGAGCTGTTTTTT. Amino acid sequence: CASSRKGVRNTGELFF. This sequence joins TRBV19 and TRBJ2-2, with D possibly matching TRBD2 (5 bases). Trimming cost V 4 bases and J 1 base, with 13 bases left between them. The CDR3 runs 16 residues. CDR1 and CDR2 from the germline V gene are LNHDA and SQIVND (reference sequence).

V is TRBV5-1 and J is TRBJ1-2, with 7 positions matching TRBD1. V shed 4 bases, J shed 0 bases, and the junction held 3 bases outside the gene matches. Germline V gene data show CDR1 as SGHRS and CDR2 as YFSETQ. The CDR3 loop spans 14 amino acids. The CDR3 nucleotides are TGCGCCAGCAGCACCGGGACAGCTAACTATGGCTACACCTTC. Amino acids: CASSTGTANYGYTF.

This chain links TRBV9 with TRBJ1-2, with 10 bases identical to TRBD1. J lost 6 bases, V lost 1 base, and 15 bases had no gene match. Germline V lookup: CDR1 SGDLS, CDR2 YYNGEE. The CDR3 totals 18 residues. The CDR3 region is CASSVSAPTGGAKDGYTF. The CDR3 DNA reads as TGTGCCAGCAGCGTATCGGCGCCGACAGGGGGCGCGAAGGATGGCTACACCTTC. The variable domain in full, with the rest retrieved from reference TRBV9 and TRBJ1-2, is DSGVTQTPKHLITATGQRVTLRCSPRSGDLSVYWYQQSLDQGLQFLIQYYNGEERAKGNILERFSAQQFPDLHSELNLSSLELGDSALYFCASSVSAPTGGAKDGYTFGSGTRLTVV.

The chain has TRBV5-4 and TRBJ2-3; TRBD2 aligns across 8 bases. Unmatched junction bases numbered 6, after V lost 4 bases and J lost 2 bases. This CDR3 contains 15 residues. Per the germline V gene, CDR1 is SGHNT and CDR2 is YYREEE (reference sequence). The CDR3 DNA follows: TGTGCCAGCAGCCTTCGCGGGGGGATCACAGATACGCAGTATTTT. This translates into CASSLRGGITDTQYF.

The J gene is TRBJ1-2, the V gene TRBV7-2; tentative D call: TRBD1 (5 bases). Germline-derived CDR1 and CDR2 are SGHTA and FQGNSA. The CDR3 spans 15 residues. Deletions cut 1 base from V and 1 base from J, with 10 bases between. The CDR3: CASSLDSTDNYGYTF. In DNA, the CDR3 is TGTGCCAGCAGCTTAGATTCGACAGATAACTATGGCTACACCTTC.

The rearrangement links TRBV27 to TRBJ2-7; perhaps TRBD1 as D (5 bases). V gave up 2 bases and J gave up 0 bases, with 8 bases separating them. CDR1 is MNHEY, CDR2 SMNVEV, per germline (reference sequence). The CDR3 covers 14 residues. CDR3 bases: TGTGCCAGCAGTTTAACAGGACGCTCCTACGAGCAGTACTTC. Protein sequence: CASSLTGRSYEQYF.

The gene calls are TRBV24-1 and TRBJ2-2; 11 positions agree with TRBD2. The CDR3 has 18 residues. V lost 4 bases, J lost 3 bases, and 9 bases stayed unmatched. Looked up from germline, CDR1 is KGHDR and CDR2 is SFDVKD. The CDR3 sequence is CATSEPLAGGPDTGELFF. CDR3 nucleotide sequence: TGTGCCACCAGTGAGCCGCTAGCGGGGGGCCCAGACACCGGGGAGCTGTTTTTT.

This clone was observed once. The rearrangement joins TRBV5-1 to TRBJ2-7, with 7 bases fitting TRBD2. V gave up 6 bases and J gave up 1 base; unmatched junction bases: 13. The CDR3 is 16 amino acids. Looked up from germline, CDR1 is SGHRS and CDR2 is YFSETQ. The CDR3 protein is CASTNDAGALSYEQYF. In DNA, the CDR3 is TGCGCCAGCACCAATGACGCGGGAGCTTTATCCTACGAGCAGTACTTC. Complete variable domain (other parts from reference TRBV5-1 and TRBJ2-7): KAGVTQTPRYLIKTRGQQVTLSCSPISGHRSVSWYQQTPGQGLQFLFEYFSETQRNKGNFPGRFSGRQFSNSRSEMNVSTLELGDSALYLCASTNDAGALSYEQYFGPGTRLTVT.

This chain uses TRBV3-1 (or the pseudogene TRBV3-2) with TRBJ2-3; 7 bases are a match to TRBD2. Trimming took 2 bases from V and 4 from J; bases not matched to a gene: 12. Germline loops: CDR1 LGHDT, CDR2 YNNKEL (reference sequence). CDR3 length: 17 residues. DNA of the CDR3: TGTGCCAGCAGCCAAAACCGGGACTACACCGCTCCAGATACGCAGTATTTT. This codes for CASSQNRDYTAPDTQYF.

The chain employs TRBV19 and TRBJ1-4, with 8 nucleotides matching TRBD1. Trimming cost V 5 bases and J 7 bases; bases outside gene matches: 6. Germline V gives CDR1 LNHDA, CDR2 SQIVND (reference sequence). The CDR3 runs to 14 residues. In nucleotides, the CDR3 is TGTGCCAGTAGTTTCAGGGGGCGAGGTGAAAAACTGTTTTTT. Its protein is CASSFRGRGEKLFF.

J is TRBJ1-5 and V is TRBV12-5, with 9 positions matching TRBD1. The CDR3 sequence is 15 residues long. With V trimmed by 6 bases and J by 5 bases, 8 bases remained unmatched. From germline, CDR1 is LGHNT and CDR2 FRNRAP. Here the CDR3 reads CASGPDRGEDQPQHF. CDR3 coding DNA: TGTGCTAGTGGACCGGACAGGGGTGAGGATCAGCCCCAGCATTTT.

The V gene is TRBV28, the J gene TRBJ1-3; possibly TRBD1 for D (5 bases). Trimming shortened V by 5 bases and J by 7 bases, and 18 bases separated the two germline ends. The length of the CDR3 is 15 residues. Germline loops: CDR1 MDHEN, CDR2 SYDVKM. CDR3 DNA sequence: TGTGCCAGCAGTCCCCGGGACGGGAGTTGGAACACCATATATTTT. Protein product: CASSPRDGSWNTIYF.

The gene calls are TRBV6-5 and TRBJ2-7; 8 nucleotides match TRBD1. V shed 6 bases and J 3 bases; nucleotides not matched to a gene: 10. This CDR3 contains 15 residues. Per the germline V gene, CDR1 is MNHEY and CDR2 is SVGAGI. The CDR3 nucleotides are TGTGCCAGCAGACCAGACAGGGGTTGGGGCTACGAGCAGTACTTC. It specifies CASRPDRGWGYEQYF.

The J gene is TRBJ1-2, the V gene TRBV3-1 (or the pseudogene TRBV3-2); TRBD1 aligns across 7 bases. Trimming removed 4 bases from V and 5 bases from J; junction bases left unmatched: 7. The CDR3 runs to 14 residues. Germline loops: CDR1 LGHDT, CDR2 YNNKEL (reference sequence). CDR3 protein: CASSRADRLYGYTF. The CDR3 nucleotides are TGTGCCAGCAGCCGAGCGGACAGGCTATATGGCTACACCTTC.

CDR3 DNA sequence: TGTGCCAGCAGCTTAAGCGTTAGTCGCTTTTCACGTGAAAAACTGTTTTTT. This encodes CASSLSVSRFSREKLFF. This chain connects TRBV7-9 to TRBJ1-4, with D unresolved. This CDR3 is built from 17 residues. V was pared by 2 bases and J by 7 bases, with 20 bases between. Germline CDR1 and CDR2: SEHNR and FQNEAQ (reference sequence).

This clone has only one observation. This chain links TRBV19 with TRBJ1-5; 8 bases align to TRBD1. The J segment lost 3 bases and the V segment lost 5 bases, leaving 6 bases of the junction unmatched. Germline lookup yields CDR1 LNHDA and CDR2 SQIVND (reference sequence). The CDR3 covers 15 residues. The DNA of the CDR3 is TGTGCCAGTAGTGGGACAGGAGGGAACAATCAGCCCCAGCATTTT. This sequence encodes CASSGTGGNNQPQHF.

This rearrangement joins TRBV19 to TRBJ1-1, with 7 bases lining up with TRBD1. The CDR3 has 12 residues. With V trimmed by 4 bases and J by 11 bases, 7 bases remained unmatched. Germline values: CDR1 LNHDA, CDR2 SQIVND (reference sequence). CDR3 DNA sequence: TGTGCCAGTAGTACCCGACAGGGATCGGCTTTCTTT. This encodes CASSTRQGSAFF.

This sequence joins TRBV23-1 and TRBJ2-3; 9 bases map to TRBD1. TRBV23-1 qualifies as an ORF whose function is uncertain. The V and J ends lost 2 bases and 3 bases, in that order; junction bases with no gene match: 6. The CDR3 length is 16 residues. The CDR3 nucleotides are TGCGCCAGCAGTCAAACGGACAGGGGTATGACAGATACGCAGTATTTT. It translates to CASSQTDRGMTDTQYF.

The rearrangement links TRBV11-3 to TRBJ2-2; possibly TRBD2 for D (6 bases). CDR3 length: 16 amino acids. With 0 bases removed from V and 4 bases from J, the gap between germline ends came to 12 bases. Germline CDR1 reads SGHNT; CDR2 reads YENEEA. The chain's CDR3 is CASSLESSAFTGELFF. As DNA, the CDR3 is TGTGCCAGCAGCTTAGAATCTAGCGCGTTCACCGGGGAGCTGTTTTTT.

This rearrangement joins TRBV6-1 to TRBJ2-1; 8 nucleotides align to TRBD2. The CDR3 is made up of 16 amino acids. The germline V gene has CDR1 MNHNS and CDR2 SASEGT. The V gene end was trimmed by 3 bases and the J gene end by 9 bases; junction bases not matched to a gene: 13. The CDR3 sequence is CASSEWAGGGDTEQFF. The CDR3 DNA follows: TGTGCCAGCAGTGAGTGGGCGGGAGGAGGTGACACTGAGCAGTTCTTC.

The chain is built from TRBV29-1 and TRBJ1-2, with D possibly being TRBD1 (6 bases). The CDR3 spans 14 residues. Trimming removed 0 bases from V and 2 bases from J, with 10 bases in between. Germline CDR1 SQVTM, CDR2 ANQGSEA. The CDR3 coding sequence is TGCAGCGTTGAAGATGGCGGACAGAACTATGGCTACACCTTC. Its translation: CSVEDGGQNYGYTF.